This T cell receptor (beta chain) is drawn from a study of blood T cell repertoires in COVID-19. In the study overall: The analysed material was cDNA or gDNA that came from T cells, B-cell-depleted T cells, or PBMCs.

As handled by the study authors: Using reference gene primer amplification, nucleated cell counts were estimated. TCRdb's table, derived via immunoSEQ multiplex PCR, lists solely in-frame clones and lacks some. The DNA gave D and trimming, while V, J and clone size come from that table. The sample lists about 130,000 clones, approximately 87% occurring once. The J segment lost 8 bases and the V segment lost 7 bases, leaving 15 bases of the junction unmatched. The CDR3 runs to 15 residues. The germline V gene encodes CDR1 SGHRS and CDR2 YFSETQ. The sample taken for sequencing was peripheral blood. The TCR sequence derives from an older woman with acute or convalescent COVID-19. The rearrangement joins TRBV5-1 to TRBJ2-1; 7 bases map to TRBD2. DNA of the CDR3: TGCGCCAGCCTCCCTAGCGGTACCCCGGGGGATGAGCAGTTCTTC. Translation: CASLPSGTPGDEQFF. The entire variable domain, with the rest obtained from reference TRBV5-1 and TRBJ2-1, is as follows: KAGVTQTPRYLIKTRGQQVTLSCSPISGHRSVSWYQQTPGQGLQFLFEYFSETQRNKGNFPGRFSGRQFSNSRSEMNVSTLELGDSALYLCASLPSGTPGDEQFFGPGTRLTVL.